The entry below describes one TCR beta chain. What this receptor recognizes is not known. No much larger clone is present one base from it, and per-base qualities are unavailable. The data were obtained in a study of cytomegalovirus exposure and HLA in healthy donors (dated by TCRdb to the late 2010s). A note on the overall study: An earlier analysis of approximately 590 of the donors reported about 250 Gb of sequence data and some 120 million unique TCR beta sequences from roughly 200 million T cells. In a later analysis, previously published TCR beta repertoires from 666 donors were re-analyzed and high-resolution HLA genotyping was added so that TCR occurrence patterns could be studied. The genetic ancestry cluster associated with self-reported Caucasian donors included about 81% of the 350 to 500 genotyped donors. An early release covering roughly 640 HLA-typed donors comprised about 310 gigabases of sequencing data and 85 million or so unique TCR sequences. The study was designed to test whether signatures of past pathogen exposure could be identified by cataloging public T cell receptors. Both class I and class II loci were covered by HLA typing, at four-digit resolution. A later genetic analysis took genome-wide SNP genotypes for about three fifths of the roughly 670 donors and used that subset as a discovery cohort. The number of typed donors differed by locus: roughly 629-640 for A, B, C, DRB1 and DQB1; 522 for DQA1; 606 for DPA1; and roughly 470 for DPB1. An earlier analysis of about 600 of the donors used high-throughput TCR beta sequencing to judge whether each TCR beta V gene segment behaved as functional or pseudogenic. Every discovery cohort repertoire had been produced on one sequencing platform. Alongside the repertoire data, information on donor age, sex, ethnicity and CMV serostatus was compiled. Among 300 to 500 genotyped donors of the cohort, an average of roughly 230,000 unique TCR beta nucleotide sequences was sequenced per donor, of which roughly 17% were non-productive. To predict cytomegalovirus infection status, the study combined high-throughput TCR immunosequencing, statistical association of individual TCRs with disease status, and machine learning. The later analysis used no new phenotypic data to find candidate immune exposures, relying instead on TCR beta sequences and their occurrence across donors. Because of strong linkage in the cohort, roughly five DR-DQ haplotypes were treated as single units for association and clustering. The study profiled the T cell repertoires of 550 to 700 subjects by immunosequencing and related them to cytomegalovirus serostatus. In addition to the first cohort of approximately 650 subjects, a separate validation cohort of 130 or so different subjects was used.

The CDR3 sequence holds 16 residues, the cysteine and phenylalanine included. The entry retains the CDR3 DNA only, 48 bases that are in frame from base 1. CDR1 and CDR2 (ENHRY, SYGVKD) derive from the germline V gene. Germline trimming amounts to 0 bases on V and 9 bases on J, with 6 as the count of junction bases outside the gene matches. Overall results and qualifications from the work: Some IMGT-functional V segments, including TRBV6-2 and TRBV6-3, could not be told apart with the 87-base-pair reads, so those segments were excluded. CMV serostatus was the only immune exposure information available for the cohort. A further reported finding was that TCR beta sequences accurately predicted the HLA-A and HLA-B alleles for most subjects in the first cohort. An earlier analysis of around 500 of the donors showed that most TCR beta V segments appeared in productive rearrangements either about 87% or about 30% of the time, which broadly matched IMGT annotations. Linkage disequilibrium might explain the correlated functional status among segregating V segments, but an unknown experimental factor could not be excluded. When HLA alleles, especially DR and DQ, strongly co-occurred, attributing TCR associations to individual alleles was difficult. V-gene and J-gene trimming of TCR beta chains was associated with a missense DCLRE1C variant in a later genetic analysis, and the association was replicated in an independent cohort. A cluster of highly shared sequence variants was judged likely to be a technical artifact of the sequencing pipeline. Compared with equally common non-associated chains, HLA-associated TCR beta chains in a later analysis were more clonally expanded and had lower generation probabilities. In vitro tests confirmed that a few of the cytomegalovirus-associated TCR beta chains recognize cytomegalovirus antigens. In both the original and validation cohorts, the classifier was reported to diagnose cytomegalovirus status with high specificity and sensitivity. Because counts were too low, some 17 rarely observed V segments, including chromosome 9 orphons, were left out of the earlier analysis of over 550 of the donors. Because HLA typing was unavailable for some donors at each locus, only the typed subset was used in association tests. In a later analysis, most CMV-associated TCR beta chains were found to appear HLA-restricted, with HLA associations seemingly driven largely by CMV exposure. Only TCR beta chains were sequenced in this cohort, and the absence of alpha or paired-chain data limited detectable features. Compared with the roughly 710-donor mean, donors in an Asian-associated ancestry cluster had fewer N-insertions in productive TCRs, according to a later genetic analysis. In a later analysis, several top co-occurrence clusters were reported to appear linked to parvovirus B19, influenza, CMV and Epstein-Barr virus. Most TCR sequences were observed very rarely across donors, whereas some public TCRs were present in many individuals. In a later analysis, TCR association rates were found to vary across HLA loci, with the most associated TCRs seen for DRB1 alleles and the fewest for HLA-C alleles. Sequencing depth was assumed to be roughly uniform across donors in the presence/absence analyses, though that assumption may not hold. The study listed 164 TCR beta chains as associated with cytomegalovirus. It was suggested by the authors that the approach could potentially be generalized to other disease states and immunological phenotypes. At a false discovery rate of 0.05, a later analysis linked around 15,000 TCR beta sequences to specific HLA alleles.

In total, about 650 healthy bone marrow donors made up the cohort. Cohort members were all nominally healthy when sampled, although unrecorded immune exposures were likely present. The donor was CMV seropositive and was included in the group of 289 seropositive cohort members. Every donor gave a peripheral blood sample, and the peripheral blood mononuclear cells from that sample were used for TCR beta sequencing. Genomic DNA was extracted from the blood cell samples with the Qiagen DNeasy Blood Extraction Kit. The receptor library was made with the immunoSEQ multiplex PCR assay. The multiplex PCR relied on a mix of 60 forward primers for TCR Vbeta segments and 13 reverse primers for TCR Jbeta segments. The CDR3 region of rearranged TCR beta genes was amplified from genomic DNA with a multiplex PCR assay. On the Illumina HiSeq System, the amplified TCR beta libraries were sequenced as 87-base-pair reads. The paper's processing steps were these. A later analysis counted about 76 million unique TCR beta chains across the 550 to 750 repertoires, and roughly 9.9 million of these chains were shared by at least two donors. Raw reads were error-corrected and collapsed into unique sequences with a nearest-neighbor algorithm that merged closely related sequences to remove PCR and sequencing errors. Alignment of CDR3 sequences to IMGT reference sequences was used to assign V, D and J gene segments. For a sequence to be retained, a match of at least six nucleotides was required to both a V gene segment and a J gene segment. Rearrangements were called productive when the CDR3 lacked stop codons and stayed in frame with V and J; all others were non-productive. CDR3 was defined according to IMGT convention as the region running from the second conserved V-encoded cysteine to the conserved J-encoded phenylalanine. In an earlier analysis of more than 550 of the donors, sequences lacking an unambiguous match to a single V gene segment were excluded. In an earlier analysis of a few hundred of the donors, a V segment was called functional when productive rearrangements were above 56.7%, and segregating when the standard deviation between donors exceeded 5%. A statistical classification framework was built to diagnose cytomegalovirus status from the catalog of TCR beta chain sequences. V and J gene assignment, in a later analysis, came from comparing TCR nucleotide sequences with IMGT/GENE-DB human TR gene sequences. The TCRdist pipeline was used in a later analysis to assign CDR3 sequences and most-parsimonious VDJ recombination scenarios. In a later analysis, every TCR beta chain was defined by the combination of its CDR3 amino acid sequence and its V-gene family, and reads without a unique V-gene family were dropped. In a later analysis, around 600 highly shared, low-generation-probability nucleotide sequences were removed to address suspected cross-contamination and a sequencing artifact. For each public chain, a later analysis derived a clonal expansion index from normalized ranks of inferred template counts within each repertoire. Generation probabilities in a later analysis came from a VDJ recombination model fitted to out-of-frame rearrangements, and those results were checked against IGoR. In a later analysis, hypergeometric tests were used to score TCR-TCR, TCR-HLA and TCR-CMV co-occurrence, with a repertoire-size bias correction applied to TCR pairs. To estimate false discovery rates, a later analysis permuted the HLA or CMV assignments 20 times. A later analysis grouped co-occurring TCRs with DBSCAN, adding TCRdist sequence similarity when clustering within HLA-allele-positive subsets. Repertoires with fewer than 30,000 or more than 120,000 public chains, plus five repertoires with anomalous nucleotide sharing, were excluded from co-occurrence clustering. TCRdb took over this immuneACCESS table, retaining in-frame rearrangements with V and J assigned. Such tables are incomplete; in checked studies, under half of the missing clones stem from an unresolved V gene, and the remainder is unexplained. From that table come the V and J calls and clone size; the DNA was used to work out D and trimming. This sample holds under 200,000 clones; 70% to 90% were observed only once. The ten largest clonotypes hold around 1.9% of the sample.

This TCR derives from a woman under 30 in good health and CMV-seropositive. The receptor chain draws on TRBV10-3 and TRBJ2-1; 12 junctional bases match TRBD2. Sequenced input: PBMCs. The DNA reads TGTGCCATCAGTGAGTCGCCTAGCGGGGGGGGAAGTGAGCAGTTCTTC. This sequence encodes CAISESPSGGGSEQFF.